The T cell receptor (beta chain) under discussion was sequenced for a study of T cells in narcolepsy. Notes on the study in general: Autoreactive clonotypes reportedly recurred in blood of same and different patients, not controls.

Method: immunoSEQ multiplex PCR; TCRdb's copy keeps in-frame clones and lacks some. The sample includes 25,000 to 40,000 clones, almost 90% of them seen just once. Germline-derived CDR1 and CDR2 are SGHRS and YFSETQ. The CDR3 runs 13 residues. Trimming took 2 bases from V and 5 from J, leaving 10 bases between them. Points on this clone: No antigen is known for it.

The clonotype was recovered from a human donor with narcolepsy. The chain joins TRBV5-1 to TRBJ1-2; perhaps TRBD1 as D (6 bases). Specimen: CD45RA- memory CD4+ T cells from PBMCs. DNA of the CDR3: TGCGCCAGCAGCTTAGGGGGTGTTTATGGCTACACCTTC. It is translated as CASSLGGVYGYTF.